These T cell receptor beta chains were read from a single sample in a study of somatic mutations in cytotoxic T cells in rheumatoid arthritis. The assay was immunoSEQ multiplex PCR, and TCRdb's table has in-frame clones only and misses some. The table records around 15,000 clones, roughly 72% of them present only once. The sample was CD8+ T cells sorted from blood. Receptor source: an adult with rheumatoid arthritis. Each CDR3 is given with its conserved first and last residue. A D gene is named only where the DNA matches it firmly. The size entry is marked missing in some rows and otherwise reads once, few, many or a size class.

cdr3_length: 15; j_call: TRBJ2-2; v_call: TRBV11-3; d_call: TRBD1; clone_size: NA; cdr3_aa: CASSLDRAYTGELFF; cdr3_nt: TGTGCCAGCAGCTTGGACAGGGCCTACACCGGGGAGCTGTTTTTT
cdr3_length: 15; j_call: TRBJ1-4; v_call: TRBV4-1; d_call: TRBD1; clone_size: NA; cdr3_aa: CASTYQPGQGEKLFF; cdr3_nt: TGCGCCAGCACGTACCAACCGGGACAGGGTGAGAAACTGTTTTTT
cdr3_length: 15; j_call: TRBJ1-2; v_call: TRBV15; d_call: NA; clone_size: NA; cdr3_aa: CATSRVKAPLYGYTF; cdr3_nt: TGTGCCACCAGCAGAGTCAAGGCCCCTCTATATGGCTACACCTTC
cdr3_length: 13; j_call: TRBJ1-1; v_call: TRBV27; d_call: TRBD1; clone_size: NA; cdr3_aa: CASSLTGGTEAFF; cdr3_nt: TGTGCCAGCAGTTTAACAGGGGGCACTGAAGCTTTCTTT
cdr3_length: 16; j_call: TRBJ2-1; v_call: TRBV27; d_call: TRBD2; clone_size: NA; cdr3_aa: CASSPGTSGGHNEQFF; cdr3_nt: TGTGCCAGCAGTCCAGGGACTAGCGGGGGACACAATGAGCAGTTCTTC
cdr3_length: 15; j_call: TRBJ2-1; v_call: TRBV9; d_call: TRBD2; clone_size: NA; cdr3_aa: CASSVGGGAYNEQFF; cdr3_nt: TGTGCCAGCAGCGTAGGCGGGGGGGCTTACAATGAGCAGTTCTTC
cdr3_length: 16; j_call: TRBJ2-1; v_call: TRBV7-2; d_call: NA; clone_size: NA; cdr3_aa: CASSLGGELFHNEQFF; cdr3_nt: TGTGCCAGCAGCTTAGGGGGGGAACTCTTCCACAATGAGCAGTTCTTC
cdr3_length: 13; j_call: TRBJ2-7; v_call: TRBV6-5; d_call: NA; clone_size: NA; cdr3_aa: CASSLVSSYEQYF; cdr3_nt: TGTGCCAGCAGCCTAGTCTCCTCCTACGAGCAGTACTTC
cdr3_length: 13; j_call: TRBJ1-5; v_call: TRBV27; d_call: NA; clone_size: NA; cdr3_aa: CASSLGGGQPQHF; cdr3_nt: TGTGCCAGCAGTTTGGGGGGCGGTCAGCCCCAGCATTTT
cdr3_length: 15; j_call: TRBJ1-1; v_call: TRBV6-5; d_call: NA; clone_size: NA; cdr3_aa: CASSYQGPQVPEAFF; cdr3_nt: TGTGCCAGCAGTTACCAAGGTCCTCAAGTCCCTGAAGCTTTCTTT
cdr3_length: 14; j_call: TRBJ1-4; v_call: TRBV5-1; d_call: NA; clone_size: few; cdr3_aa: CASSFYPEGEKLFF; cdr3_nt: TGCGCCAGCAGCTTCTACCCCGAGGGGGAAAAACTGTTTTTT
cdr3_length: 13; j_call: TRBJ2-5; v_call: TRBV6-5; d_call: NA; clone_size: few; cdr3_aa: CASSYTSWRTQYF; cdr3_nt: TGTGCCAGCAGTTACACGAGTTGGAGGACCCAGTACTTC
cdr3_length: 15; j_call: TRBJ2-1; v_call: TRBV6-6; d_call: TRBD1; clone_size: NA; cdr3_aa: CASSSRDRGFDEQFF; cdr3_nt: TGTGCCAGCAGTTCCCGGGACAGGGGTTTCGATGAGCAGTTCTTC
cdr3_length: 15; j_call: TRBJ1-5; v_call: TRBV4-2; d_call: NA; clone_size: NA; cdr3_aa: CASSQAQGSNQPQHF; cdr3_nt: TGTGCCAGCAGCCAAGCACAGGGCAGCAATCAGCCCCAGCATTTT
cdr3_length: 17; j_call: TRBJ2-1; v_call: TRBV7-9; d_call: TRBD2; clone_size: NA; cdr3_aa: CASSTGWGGSSYNEQFF; cdr3_nt: TGTGCCAGCAGCACTGGCTGGGGGGGAAGCTCCTACAATGAGCAGTTCTTC
cdr3_length: 17; j_call: TRBJ1-2; v_call: TRBV5-4; d_call: NA; clone_size: NA; cdr3_aa: CASSLGGGRLRVDGYTF; cdr3_nt: TGTGCCAGCAGCTTGGGGGGTGGACGCCTCAGAGTGGATGGCTACACCTTC
cdr3_length: 16; j_call: TRBJ2-3; v_call: TRBV11-3; d_call: TRBD1; clone_size: NA; cdr3_aa: CASSLGDRGPTDTQYF; cdr3_nt: TGTGCCAGCAGCTTAGGGGACAGGGGCCCCACAGATACGCAGTATTTT
cdr3_length: 16; j_call: TRBJ2-5; v_call: TRBV5-1; d_call: NA; clone_size: NA; cdr3_aa: CASSQNRDATQETQYF; cdr3_nt: TGCGCCAGCAGTCAAAACCGGGACGCCACCCAAGAGACCCAGTACTTC
cdr3_length: 15; j_call: TRBJ1-3; v_call: TRBV4-3; d_call: NA; clone_size: NA; cdr3_aa: CASSQGAAAGNTIYF; cdr3_nt: TGCGCCAGCAGCCAAGGGGCAGCGGCAGGAAACACCATATATTTT
cdr3_length: 15; j_call: TRBJ1-6; v_call: TRBV4-3; d_call: NA; clone_size: NA; cdr3_aa: CASSQGSAGNSPLHF; cdr3_nt: TGCGCCAGCAGCCAGGGCAGCGCTGGAAATTCACCCCTCCACTTT
cdr3_length: 14; j_call: TRBJ2-7; v_call: TRBV6-5; d_call: NA; clone_size: NA; cdr3_aa: CASSYGGLPYEQYF; cdr3_nt: TGTGCCAGCAGTTACGGGGGGTTACCCTACGAGCAGTACTTC
cdr3_length: 14; j_call: TRBJ2-1; v_call: TRBV19; d_call: NA; clone_size: once; cdr3_aa: CASSGGTAYNEQFF; cdr3_nt: TGTGCCAGTAGTGGGGGGACAGCCTACAATGAGCAGTTCTTC
cdr3_length: 14; j_call: TRBJ2-7; v_call: TRBV5-4; d_call: TRBD1; clone_size: NA; cdr3_aa: CASSLRDSRREQYF; cdr3_nt: TGTGCCAGCAGCCTACGGGACAGCCGGCGCGAGCAGTACTTC
cdr3_length: 12; j_call: TRBJ1-4; v_call: TRBV7-9; d_call: NA; clone_size: few; cdr3_aa: CASRVSNEKLFF; cdr3_nt: TGTGCCAGCAGGGTATCAAATGAAAAACTGTTTTTT
cdr3_length: 13; j_call: TRBJ1-1; v_call: TRBV18; d_call: NA; clone_size: NA; cdr3_aa: CASSPGSGTEAFF; cdr3_nt: TGTGCCAGCTCACCGGGTTCGGGCACTGAAGCTTTCTTT
cdr3_length: 17; j_call: TRBJ2-3; v_call: TRBV27; d_call: TRBD2; clone_size: NA; cdr3_aa: CASSLLTSGGSTDTQYF; cdr3_nt: TGTGCCAGCAGTTTATTAACTAGCGGGGGGTCCACAGATACGCAGTATTTT
cdr3_length: 11; j_call: TRBJ1-1; v_call: TRBV28; d_call: NA; clone_size: few; cdr3_aa: CASSLATEAFF; cdr3_nt: TGTGCCAGCAGTTTGGCCACTGAAGCTTTCTTT
cdr3_length: 15; j_call: TRBJ2-1; v_call: TRBV5-4; d_call: TRBD2; clone_size: NA; cdr3_aa: CASSLLDFSGDEQFF; cdr3_nt: TGTGCCAGCAGCTTGTTGGACTTTAGCGGGGATGAGCAGTTCTTC
cdr3_length: 16; j_call: TRBJ2-1; v_call: TRBV2; d_call: TRBD1; clone_size: NA; cdr3_aa: CASSVSGTGVFGEQFF; cdr3_nt: TGTGCCAGCAGTGTATCGGGGACAGGGGTATTCGGTGAGCAGTTCTTC
cdr3_length: 15; j_call: TRBJ2-7; v_call: TRBV7-9; d_call: TRBD1; clone_size: NA; cdr3_aa: CASSLGQGETYEQYF; cdr3_nt: TGTGCCAGCAGCTTAGGACAGGGAGAAACCTACGAGCAGTACTTC
cdr3_length: 15; j_call: TRBJ2-1; v_call: TRBV4-3; d_call: NA; clone_size: once; cdr3_aa: CASSQARGGGGEQFF; cdr3_nt: TGCGCCAGCAGCCAAGCCAGGGGAGGGGGCGGTGAGCAGTTCTTC
cdr3_length: 14; j_call: TRBJ2-4; v_call: TRBV7-9; d_call: NA; clone_size: NA; cdr3_aa: CASSLTIAGDIQYF; cdr3_nt: TGTGCCAGCAGCTTAACTATCGCAGGGGACATTCAGTACTTC
cdr3_length: 16; j_call: TRBJ2-1; v_call: TRBV27; d_call: TRBD1; clone_size: NA; cdr3_aa: CASTPTGVRYYNEQFF; cdr3_nt: TGTGCCAGCACCCCCACAGGGGTTAGGTACTACAATGAGCAGTTCTTC
cdr3_length: 12; j_call: TRBJ1-1; v_call: TRBV10-3; d_call: NA; clone_size: NA; cdr3_aa: CAISESWPEAFF; cdr3_nt: TGTGCCATCAGTGAGTCTTGGCCTGAAGCTTTCTTT
cdr3_length: 14; j_call: TRBJ1-2; v_call: TRBV9; d_call: TRBD1; clone_size: NA; cdr3_aa: CASKRTGGNYGYTF; cdr3_nt: TGTGCCAGCAAGAGGACAGGGGGGAACTATGGCTACACCTTC
cdr3_length: 14; j_call: TRBJ2-2; v_call: TRBV30; d_call: NA; clone_size: NA; cdr3_aa: CACGSAYNTGELFF; cdr3_nt: TGTGCCTGCGGGTCGGCATATAACACCGGGGAGCTGTTTTTT
cdr3_length: 15; j_call: TRBJ1-1; v_call: TRBV29-1; d_call: TRBD1; clone_size: NA; cdr3_aa: CSVDLTGGLTTEAFF; cdr3_nt: TGCAGCGTTGACCTAACAGGGGGCCTTACCACTGAAGCTTTCTTT
cdr3_length: 18; j_call: TRBJ2-6; v_call: TRBV10-2; d_call: TRBD1; clone_size: NA; cdr3_aa: CASSGGQEFTGGANVLTF; cdr3_nt: TGCGCCAGCAGTGGGGGACAGGAGTTTACGGGTGGGGCCAACGTCCTGACTTTC
cdr3_length: 16; j_call: TRBJ2-2; v_call: TRBV29-1; d_call: TRBD2; clone_size: NA; cdr3_aa: CSVVGLAGLDTGELFF; cdr3_nt: TGCAGCGTTGTCGGACTAGCTGGCTTGGACACCGGGGAGCTGTTTTTT
cdr3_length: 14; j_call: TRBJ1-2; v_call: TRBV13; d_call: NA; clone_size: NA; cdr3_aa: CASSFTGVSYGYTF; cdr3_nt: TGTGCCAGCAGCTTTACGGGGGTATCGTATGGCTACACCTTC
cdr3_length: 11; j_call: TRBJ1-4; v_call: TRBV5-1; d_call: NA; clone_size: NA; cdr3_aa: CASSPGGKLFF; cdr3_nt: TGCGCCAGCAGCCCGGGGGGGAAACTGTTTTTT
cdr3_length: 13; j_call: TRBJ1-2; v_call: TRBV6-5; d_call: NA; clone_size: NA; cdr3_aa: CASGWRQGNGYTF; cdr3_nt: TGTGCCAGCGGTTGGAGGCAGGGTAATGGCTACACCTTC
cdr3_length: 14; j_call: TRBJ1-3; v_call: TRBV7-9; d_call: TRBD1; clone_size: once; cdr3_aa: CASSPSGTGNTIYF; cdr3_nt: TGTGCCAGCAGCCCCTCCGGGACAGGGAACACCATATATTTT
cdr3_length: 14; j_call: TRBJ1-4; v_call: TRBV5-1; d_call: NA; clone_size: NA; cdr3_aa: CASSFRAGNEKLFF; cdr3_nt: TGCGCCAGCAGCTTCAGGGCGGGTAATGAAAAACTGTTTTTT
cdr3_length: 19; j_call: TRBJ2-7; v_call: TRBV7-9; d_call: TRBD1; clone_size: NA; cdr3_aa: CASSPRPGTGANNPYEQYF; cdr3_nt: TGTGCCAGCAGCCCGCGTCCCGGGACAGGGGCCAATAACCCCTACGAGCAGTACTTC
cdr3_length: 12; j_call: TRBJ1-3; v_call: TRBV13; d_call: NA; clone_size: NA; cdr3_aa: CASSSGGDTIYF; cdr3_nt: TGTGCCAGCAGCTCGGGCGGGGACACCATATATTTT
cdr3_length: 15; j_call: TRBJ1-5; v_call: TRBV4-1; d_call: NA; clone_size: few; cdr3_aa: CASSHLLGMGQPQHF; cdr3_nt: TGCGCCAGCAGCCACCTCCTAGGAATGGGCCAGCCCCAGCATTTT
cdr3_length: 16; j_call: TRBJ2-2; v_call: TRBV7-8; d_call: NA; clone_size: NA; cdr3_aa: CASSLLYPDRRGELFF; cdr3_nt: TGTGCCAGCAGCTTATTGTATCCCGATCGTAGAGGGGAGCTGTTTTTT
cdr3_length: 14; j_call: TRBJ1-1; v_call: TRBV7-9; d_call: TRBD1; clone_size: few; cdr3_aa: CASSFQGGTTEAFF; cdr3_nt: TGTGCCAGCAGCTTTCAGGGGGGTACTACTGAAGCTTTCTTT
cdr3_length: 15; j_call: TRBJ2-7; v_call: TRBV9; d_call: NA; clone_size: NA; cdr3_aa: CASSVGPSPPLEQYF; cdr3_nt: TGTGCCAGCAGCGTAGGCCCCTCCCCCCCGCTGGAGCAGTACTTC
cdr3_length: 15; j_call: TRBJ2-5; v_call: TRBV4-1; d_call: TRBD1; clone_size: NA; cdr3_aa: CASSLSFGTGATQYF; cdr3_nt: TGCGCCAGCAGCCTTAGCTTCGGGACAGGGGCGACCCAGTACTTC
cdr3_length: 14; j_call: TRBJ2-2; v_call: TRBV5-4; d_call: NA; clone_size: NA; cdr3_aa: CASSLGQNTGELFF; cdr3_nt: TGTGCCAGCAGCTTGGGACAGAACACCGGGGAGCTGTTTTTT
cdr3_length: 12; j_call: TRBJ1-6; v_call: TRBV7-2; d_call: TRBD1; clone_size: NA; cdr3_aa: CATSTGRSPLHF; cdr3_nt: TGTGCCACCTCGACAGGGAGATCACCCCTCCACTTT
cdr3_length: 14; j_call: TRBJ2-2; v_call: TRBV19; d_call: NA; clone_size: NA; cdr3_aa: CASSMWGTTGELFF; cdr3_nt: TGTGCCAGTAGTATGTGGGGGACCACCGGGGAGCTGTTTTTT
cdr3_length: 13; j_call: TRBJ1-2; v_call: TRBV19; d_call: NA; clone_size: NA; cdr3_aa: CASSIATDYGYTF; cdr3_nt: TGTGCCAGTAGTATTGCTACCGACTATGGCTACACCTTC
cdr3_length: 15; j_call: TRBJ1-5; v_call: TRBV6-1; d_call: TRBD1; clone_size: few; cdr3_aa: CASSDGTAGTQPQHF; cdr3_nt: TGTGCCAGCAGTGATGGGACAGCGGGAACTCAGCCCCAGCATTTT
cdr3_length: 15; j_call: TRBJ2-2; v_call: TRBV7-2; d_call: TRBD1; clone_size: NA; cdr3_aa: CASSWTGLDTGELFF; cdr3_nt: TGTGCCAGCAGCTGGACAGGGCTAGACACCGGGGAGCTGTTTTTT
cdr3_length: 13; j_call: TRBJ2-7; v_call: TRBV15; d_call: NA; clone_size: NA; cdr3_aa: CATSRAEGREQYF; cdr3_nt: TGTGCCACCAGCAGGGCCGAGGGTCGGGAGCAGTACTTC
cdr3_length: 12; j_call: TRBJ1-2; v_call: TRBV7-3; d_call: NA; clone_size: few; cdr3_aa: CASSPGHGGYTF; cdr3_nt: TGTGCCAGCAGCCCTGGACATGGGGGCTACACCTTC
cdr3_length: 13; j_call: TRBJ1-4; v_call: TRBV7-9; d_call: NA; clone_size: NA; cdr3_aa: CASSPDWEVKLFF; cdr3_nt: TGTGCCAGCAGCCCGGATTGGGAGGTAAAACTGTTTTTT